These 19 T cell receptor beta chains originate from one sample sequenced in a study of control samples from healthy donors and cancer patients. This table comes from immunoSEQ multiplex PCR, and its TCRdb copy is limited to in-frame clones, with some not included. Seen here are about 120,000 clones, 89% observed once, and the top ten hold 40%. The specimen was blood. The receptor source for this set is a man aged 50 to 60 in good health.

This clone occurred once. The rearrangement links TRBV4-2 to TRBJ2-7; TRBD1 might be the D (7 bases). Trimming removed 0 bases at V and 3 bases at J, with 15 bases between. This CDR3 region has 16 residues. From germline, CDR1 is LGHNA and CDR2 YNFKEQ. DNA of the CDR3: TGTGCCAGCAGCCAAGATCGGGGGACAGAAGACTACGAGCAGTACTTC. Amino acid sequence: CASSQDRGTEDYEQYF.

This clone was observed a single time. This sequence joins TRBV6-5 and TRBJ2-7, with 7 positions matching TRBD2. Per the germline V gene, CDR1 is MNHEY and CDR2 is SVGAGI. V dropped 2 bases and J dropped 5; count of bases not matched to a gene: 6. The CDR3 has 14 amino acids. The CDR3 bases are TGTGCCAGCAGTTACCGGGCAGGGAGGGACGAGCAGTACTTC. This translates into CASSYRAGRDEQYF.

In DNA, the CDR3 is TGTGCCAGCAGCTTAAGTCCGGGAGGCACTGAAGCTTTCTTT. Translating it yields CASSLSPGGTEAFF. J is TRBJ1-1 and V is TRBV11-2; D is ambiguous. The germline V gene has CDR1 SGHAT and CDR2 FQNNGV. The germline V and J ends were trimmed by 2 bases and 4 bases, with 11 bases remaining between them. The CDR3 contains 14 residues. Filled out from reference TRBV11-2 and TRBJ1-1, the complete variable domain reads EAGVAQSPRYKIIEKRQSVAFWCNPISGHATLYWYQQILGQGPKLLIQFQNNGVVDDSQLPKDRFSAERLKGVDSTLKIQPAKLEDSAVYLCASSLSPGGTEAFFGQGTRLTVV.

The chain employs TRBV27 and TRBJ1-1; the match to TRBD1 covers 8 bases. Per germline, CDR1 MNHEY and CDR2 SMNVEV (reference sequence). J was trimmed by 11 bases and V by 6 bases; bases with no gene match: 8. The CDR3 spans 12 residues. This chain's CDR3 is CASRLSGGRAFF. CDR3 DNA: TGTGCCAGCAGACTCTCAGGGGGCAGGGCTTTCTTT.

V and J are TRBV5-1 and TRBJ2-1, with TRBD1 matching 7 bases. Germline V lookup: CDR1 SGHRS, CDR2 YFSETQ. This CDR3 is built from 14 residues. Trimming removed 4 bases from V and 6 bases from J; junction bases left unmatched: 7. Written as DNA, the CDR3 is TGCGCCAGCAGCCTTGACAGGGCGCCCAATGAGCAGTTCTTC. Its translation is CASSLDRAPNEQFF. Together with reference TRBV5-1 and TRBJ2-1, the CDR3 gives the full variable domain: KAGVTQTPRYLIKTRGQQVTLSCSPISGHRSVSWYQQTPGQGLQFLFEYFSETQRNKGNFPGRFSGRQFSNSRSEMNVSTLELGDSALYLCASSLDRAPNEQFFGPGTRLTVL.

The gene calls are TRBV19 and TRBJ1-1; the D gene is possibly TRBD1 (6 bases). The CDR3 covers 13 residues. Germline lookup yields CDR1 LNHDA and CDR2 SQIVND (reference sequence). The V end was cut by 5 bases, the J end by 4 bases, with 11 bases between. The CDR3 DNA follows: TGTGCCAGTAGTGCGACAGGTATCACTGAAGCTTTCTTT. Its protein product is CASSATGITEAFF.

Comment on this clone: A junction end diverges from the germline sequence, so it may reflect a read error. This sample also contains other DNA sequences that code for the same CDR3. This chain's CDR3 is CASSLGSGANVLTF. The DNA for the CDR3 is TGCGCCAGCAGTTTGGGCTCTGGGGCCAACGTCCTGACTTTC. J is TRBJ2-6 and V is TRBV5-1; D remains ambiguous. This CDR3 region has 14 residues. Germline lookup yields CDR1 SGHRS and CDR2 YFSETQ.

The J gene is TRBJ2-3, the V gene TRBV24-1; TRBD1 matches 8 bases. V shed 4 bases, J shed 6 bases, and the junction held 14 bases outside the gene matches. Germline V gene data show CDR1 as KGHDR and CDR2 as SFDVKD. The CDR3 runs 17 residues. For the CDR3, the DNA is TGTGCCACCAGTGAGGTCGGGCAGGGGGCAGCCGACGATACGCAGTATTTT. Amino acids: CATSEVGQGAADDTQYF.

CDR3 residues: CASSILAGGSYEQYF. The CDR3 DNA reads TGTGCCAGCAGCATACTAGCGGGGGGTTCCTACGAGCAGTACTTC. The rearrangement links TRBV7-2 to TRBJ2-7, with TRBD2 identical over 12 bases. The CDR3 contains 15 residues. Germline loops: CDR1 SGHTA, CDR2 FQGNSA. Germline trimming cut 5 bases from V and 1 base from J; bases unmatched to any gene: 3.

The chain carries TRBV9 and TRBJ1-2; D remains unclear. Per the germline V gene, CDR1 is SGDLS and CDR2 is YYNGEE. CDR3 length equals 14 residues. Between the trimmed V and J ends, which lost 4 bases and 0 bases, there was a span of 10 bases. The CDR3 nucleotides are TGTGCCAGCAGCCGGACTGAGACTAACTATGGCTACACCTTC. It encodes CASSRTETNYGYTF.

The DNA for the CDR3 is TGTGCCAGCAGCCCAGGACAGGGGTGGCAGACCCAGTACTTC. The encoded protein is CASSPGQGWQTQYF. This chain links TRBV5-4 with TRBJ2-5; 9 positions match TRBD1. The junction had 7 bases not matched to a gene; V was cut back by 4 bases and J by 6 bases. Germline CDR1 SGHNT, CDR2 YYREEE (reference sequence). The CDR3 covers 14 residues.

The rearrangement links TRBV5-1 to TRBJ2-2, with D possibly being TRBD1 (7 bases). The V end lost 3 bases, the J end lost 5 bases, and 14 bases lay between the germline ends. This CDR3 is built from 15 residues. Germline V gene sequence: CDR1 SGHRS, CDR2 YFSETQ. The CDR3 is CASSSQQGRTGELFF. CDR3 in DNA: TGCGCCAGCAGCTCCCAACAGGGGAGGACCGGGGAGCTGTTTTTT.

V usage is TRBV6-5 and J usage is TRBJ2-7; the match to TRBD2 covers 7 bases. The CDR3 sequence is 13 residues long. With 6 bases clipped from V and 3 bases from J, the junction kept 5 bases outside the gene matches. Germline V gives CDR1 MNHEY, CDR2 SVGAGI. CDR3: CASRGGVGYEQYF. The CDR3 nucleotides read TGTGCCAGCAGGGGGGGGGTAGGCTACGAGCAGTACTTC.

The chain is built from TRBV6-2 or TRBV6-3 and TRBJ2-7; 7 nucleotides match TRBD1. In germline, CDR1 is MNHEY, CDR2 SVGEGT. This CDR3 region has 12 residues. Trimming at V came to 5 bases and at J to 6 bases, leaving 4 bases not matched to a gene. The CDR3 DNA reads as TGTGCCAGCAGTCCACAGGGGTCCGAGCAGTACTTC. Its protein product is CASSPQGSEQYF.

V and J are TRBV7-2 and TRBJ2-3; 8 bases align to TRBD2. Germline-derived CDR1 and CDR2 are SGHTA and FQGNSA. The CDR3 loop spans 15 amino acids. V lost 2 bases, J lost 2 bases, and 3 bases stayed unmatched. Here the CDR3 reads CASSLTSGYTDTQYF. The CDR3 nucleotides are TGTGCCAGCAGCTTAACTAGCGGCTACACAGATACGCAGTATTTT.

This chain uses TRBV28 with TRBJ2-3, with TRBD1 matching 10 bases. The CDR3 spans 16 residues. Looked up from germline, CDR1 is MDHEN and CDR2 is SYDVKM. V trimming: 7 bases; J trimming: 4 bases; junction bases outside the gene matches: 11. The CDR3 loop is CASNPTGTGASDTQYF. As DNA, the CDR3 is TGTGCCAGCAACCCCACGGGGACAGGGGCATCAGATACGCAGTATTTT.

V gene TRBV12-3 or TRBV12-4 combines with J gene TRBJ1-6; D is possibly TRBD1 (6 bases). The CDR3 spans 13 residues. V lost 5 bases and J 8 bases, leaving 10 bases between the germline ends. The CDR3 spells CASSAGGYSPLHF. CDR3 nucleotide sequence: TGTGCCAGCAGTGCCGGGGGCTATTCACCCCTCCACTTT.

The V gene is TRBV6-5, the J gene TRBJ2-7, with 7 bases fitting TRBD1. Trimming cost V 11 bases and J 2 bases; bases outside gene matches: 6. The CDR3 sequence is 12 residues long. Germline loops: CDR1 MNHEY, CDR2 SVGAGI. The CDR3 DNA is TGTGCCTCGGGACAGATACCCTACGAGCAGTACTTC. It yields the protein CASGQIPYEQYF.

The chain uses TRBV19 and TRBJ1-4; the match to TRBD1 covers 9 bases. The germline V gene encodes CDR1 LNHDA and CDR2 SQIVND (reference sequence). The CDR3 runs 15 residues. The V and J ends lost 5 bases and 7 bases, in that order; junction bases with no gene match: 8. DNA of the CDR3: TGTGCCAGTAGTGGGCAGGGGACAGGGAGTGAAAAACTGTTTTTT. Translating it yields CASSGQGTGSEKLFF.